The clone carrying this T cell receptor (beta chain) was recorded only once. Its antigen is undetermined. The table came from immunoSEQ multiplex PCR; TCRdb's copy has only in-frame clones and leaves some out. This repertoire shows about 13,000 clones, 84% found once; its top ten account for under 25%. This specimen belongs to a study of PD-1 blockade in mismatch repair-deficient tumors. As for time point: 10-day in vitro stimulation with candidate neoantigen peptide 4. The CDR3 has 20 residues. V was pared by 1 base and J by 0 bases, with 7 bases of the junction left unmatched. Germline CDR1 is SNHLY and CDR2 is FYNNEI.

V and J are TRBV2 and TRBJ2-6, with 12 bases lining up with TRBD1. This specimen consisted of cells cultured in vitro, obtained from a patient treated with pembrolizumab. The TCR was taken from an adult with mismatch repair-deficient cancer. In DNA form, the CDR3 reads TGTGCCAGCAGTGAAGTGGGGACAGGGGGCTCAGTCTCTGGGGCCAACGTCCTGACTTTC. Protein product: CASSEVGTGGSVSGANVLTF.